The 18 T cell receptor beta chains listed next were all sequenced from one sample in a study of T cells after yellow fever vaccination. MiXCR, applied by TCRdb to the 5' RACE reads, yields one record per CDR3 protein. The sample has 300,000 to 350,000 distinct CDR3 sequences; approximately 4% are singletons. The input for sequencing was PBMCs, taken 5 days after the yellow fever booster vaccination. Source of these receptors: a man aged 18-30 years who received the YFV17D yellow fever vaccine.

This clonotype was seen ten or more times. This rearrangement joins TRBV5-1 to TRBJ2-3, with a weak D call TRBD1 (6 bases). The V gene lost 5 bases and the J gene lost 3 bases, with 10 bases spanning the gap. The CDR3 is 13 residues long. Germline values: CDR1 SGHRS, CDR2 YFSETQ. The CDR3, as DNA: TGCGCCAGCAGATCAGGGGAGACAGATACGCAGTATTTT. Protein product: CASRSGETDTQYF.

The chain is built from TRBV27 and TRBJ1-2; D is undetermined. Trimming stripped 4 bases from V and 8 bases from J, with 5 bases between. Per germline, CDR1 MNHEY and CDR2 SMNVEV (reference sequence). The CDR3 extends over 10 amino acids. The CDR3 is CASSWEGYTF. CDR3 nucleotide sequence: TGTGCCAGCAGTTGGGAGGGCTACACCTTC.

This clonotype was seen ten or more times. The chain carries TRBV5-1 and TRBJ2-2; D is perhaps TRBD1 (6 bases). Trimming removed 5 bases from V and 4 bases from J, with 6 bases in between. Germline V gene data show CDR1 as SGHRS and CDR2 as YFSETQ. The CDR3 is 12 amino acids. CDR3 sequence reads: CASRGGTGELFF. The CDR3 DNA reads as TGCGCCAGCAGAGGGGGCACCGGGGAGCTGTTTTTT.

The sample holds many counts of this clonotype. The chain recombines TRBV3-1 with TRBJ2-5; D remains unclear. Per germline, CDR1 LGHDT and CDR2 YNNKEL (reference sequence). The V end was cut by 3 bases, the J end by 1 base, with 6 bases between. This CDR3 comprises 13 residues. CDR3 protein: CASSQGSQETQYF. The CDR3 nucleotides are TGTGCCAGCAGCCAGGGCAGCCAAGAGACCCAGTACTTC.

This clonotype was seen more than once but under ten times. The CDR3 spells CSARSGPYEQYV. The DNA for the CDR3 is TGCAGTGCCAGGAGCGGCCCCTACGAGCAGTACGTC. This chain uses TRBV20-1 with TRBJ2-7, with a tentative D call TRBD2 (5 bases). Trimming cost V 6 bases and J 2 bases, with 11 bases left between them. CDR3 size: 12 residues. Germline CDR1 DFQATT, CDR2 SNEGSKA (reference sequence).

This chain joins TRBV5-1 and TRBJ1-1; D is unclear. V was clipped by 6 bases and J by 0 bases, with 15 bases between them. Germline-derived CDR1 and CDR2 are SGHRS and YFSETQ. This CDR3 comprises 15 residues. The CDR3 region is CASKSHQSMNTEAFF. The CDR3 DNA is TGCGCCAGCAAAAGTCATCAGAGCATGAACACTGAAGCTTTCTTT.

This clonotype was found many times. V is TRBV24-1 and J is TRBJ2-7, with 7 bases lining up with TRBD1. Germline V gene data show CDR1 as KGHDR and CDR2 as SFDVKD. Trimming at V came to 8 bases and at J to 1 base, leaving 7 bases not matched to a gene. The CDR3 totals 14 residues. CDR3 loop: CATTWTGQSYEQYF. The DNA of the CDR3 is TGTGCCACCACTTGGACAGGTCAATCCTACGAGCAGTACTTC.

V gene TRBV1 combines with J gene TRBJ2-5; the D call in the table, TRBD2, was not verified against the DNA. TRBV1 is deemed a pseudogene. CDR3 size: 16 residues. Here the CDR3 reads CTSSQVSGPLQETQYF. The CDR3 DNA sequence: TGCACCAGCAGCCAAGTTAGCGGGCCCCTCCAAGAGACCCAGTACTTC.

A few counts support this clonotype. The rearrangement joins TRBV6-5 to TRBJ2-7, with 7 nucleotides matching TRBD1. The CDR3 spans 16 residues. Germline-derived CDR1 and CDR2 are MNHEY and SVGAGI. Trimming removed 0 bases from V and 4 bases from J; junction bases left unmatched: 9. The CDR3 bases are TGTGCCAGCAGTTACTCTGGGACAGAGATAGGGTACGAGCAGTACTTC. Translation gives CASSYSGTEIGYEQYF.

The chain couples TRBV9 to TRBJ1-1; TRBD1 matches at 7 bases. The V and J ends lost 8 bases and 0 bases, in that order; junction bases with no gene match: 10. The length of the CDR3 is 15 residues. CDR1 is SGDLS and CDR2 is YYNGEE in the germline V gene. The CDR3 loop is CASNRGSGMNTEAFF. DNA of the CDR3: TGTGCCAGTAACAGGGGTTCGGGCATGAACACTGAAGCTTTCTTT.

This clonotype has only a few counts. This chain joins TRBV4-1 and TRBJ2-1, with unresolved D. The CDR3 loop spans 15 amino acids. Trimming cost V 3 bases and J 0 bases, with 9 bases left between them. Germline values: CDR1 MGHRA, CDR2 YSYEKL. The CDR3 bases are TGCGCCAGCAGCCAGTCCCCGAGCTCCTACAATGAGCAGTTCTTC. Encoded protein: CASSQSPSSYNEQFF.

This clonotype showed up many times. The chain joins TRBV7-9 to TRBJ2-7; no clear D gene. The CDR3 extends over 19 amino acids. In germline, CDR1 is SEHNR, CDR2 FQNEAQ (reference sequence). V was trimmed by 5 bases and J by 6 bases, leaving 32 bases between them. CDR3 DNA: TGTGCCAGCAGCCCTTCGGTGGCATCGACCTTTTATTATCGTGGCGAGCAGTACTTC. Translated: CASSPSVASTFYYRGEQYF.

The chain combines TRBV9 with TRBJ2-7; D is possibly TRBD1 (6 bases). The CDR3 is 15 amino acids. Trimming stripped 4 bases from V and 3 bases from J, with 17 bases between. The germline V gene encodes CDR1 SGDLS and CDR2 YYNGEE. The CDR3 sequence is CASSKETGFIYEQYF. In nucleotides, the CDR3 is TGTGCCAGCAGCAAAGAGACAGGCTTTATCTACGAGCAGTACTTC.

This clonotype was counted a few times. V and J are TRBV5-1 and TRBJ2-5; D is perhaps TRBD1 (5 bases). Germline CDR1 is SGHRS and CDR2 is YFSETQ. CDR3 size: 15 residues. V lost 3 bases and J lost 0, with 12 bases in between. CDR3 sequence (DNA): TGCGCCAGCAGCTCTGCCACGACAGACCAAGAGACCCAGTACTTC. Encoded protein: CASSSATTDQETQYF.

This clonotype was observed a few times. The chain is built from TRBV7-2 and TRBJ1-4, with D perhaps matching TRBD1 (6 bases). Trimming took 2 bases from V and 6 from J, leaving 13 bases between them. Germline assignment: CDR1 SGHTA and CDR2 FQGNSA. The CDR3 has 15 amino acids. The CDR3 region has the DNA TGTGCCAGCAGCTTACAGGGGCGAGAGGATGAAAAACTGTTTTTT. Translating it yields CASSLQGREDEKLFF.

This clonotype was observed at least ten times. V is TRBV10-3 and J is TRBJ2-3, with a weak D call TRBD1 (6 bases). V was shortened by 8 bases and J by 3 bases, with 18 bases between the two germline ends. Germline V CDR1 and CDR2: ENHRY, SYGVKD. The CDR3 sequence is 15 residues long. In DNA, the CDR3 is TGTGCCATCGAGCAGGGGACGGGGCGGACAGATACGCAGTATTTT. Translated, it gives CAIEQGTGRTDTQYF.

This clonotype was seen only a few times. CDR3: CASSQDSGGLLDSPLHF. The CDR3 nucleotides read TGCGCCAGCAGCCAAGATTCGGGGGGGCTTTTGGATTCACCCCTCCACTTT. J is TRBJ1-6 and V is TRBV4-3; D is perhaps TRBD1 (6 bases). The germline CDR1 and CDR2 sequences are LGHNA and YSLEER. This CDR3 is 17 amino acids long. V shed 0 bases and J shed 8 bases, with 17 bases lying between them.

This clonotype was detected ten times or more. V is TRBV10-3 and J is TRBJ1-1; TRBD1 aligns across 7 bases. The germline V gene encodes CDR1 ENHRY and CDR2 SYGVKD. The CDR3 contains 15 residues. Germline trimming cut 2 bases from V and 3 bases from J; bases unmatched to any gene: 6. The CDR3 coding sequence is TGTGCCATCAGTGAGCCCACAGGGGAGGACACTGAAGCTTTCTTT. As protein: CAISEPTGEDTEAFF.